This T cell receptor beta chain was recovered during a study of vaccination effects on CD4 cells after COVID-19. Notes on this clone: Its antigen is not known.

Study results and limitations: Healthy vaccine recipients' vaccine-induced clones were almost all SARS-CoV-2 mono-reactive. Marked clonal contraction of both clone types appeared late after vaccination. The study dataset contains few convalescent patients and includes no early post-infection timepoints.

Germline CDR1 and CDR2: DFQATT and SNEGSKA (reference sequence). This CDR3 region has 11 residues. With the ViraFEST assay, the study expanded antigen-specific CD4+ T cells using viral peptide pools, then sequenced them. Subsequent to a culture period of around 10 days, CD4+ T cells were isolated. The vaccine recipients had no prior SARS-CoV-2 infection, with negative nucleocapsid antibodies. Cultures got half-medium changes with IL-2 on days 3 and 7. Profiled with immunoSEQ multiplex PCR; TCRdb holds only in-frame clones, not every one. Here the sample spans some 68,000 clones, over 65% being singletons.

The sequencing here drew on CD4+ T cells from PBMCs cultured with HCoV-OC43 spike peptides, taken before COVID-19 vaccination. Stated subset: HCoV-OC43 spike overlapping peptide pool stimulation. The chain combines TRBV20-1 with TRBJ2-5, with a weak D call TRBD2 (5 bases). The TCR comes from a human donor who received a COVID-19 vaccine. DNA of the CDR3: TGCAGCCCACTAGTAGGGGAGACCCAGTACTTC. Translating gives CSPLVGETQYF.